This note documents a single T cell receptor (beta chain) sequence. The data belong to a study of blood T cell repertoires in COVID-19. Study-wide background: Samples came from the United States, Italy and Spain, spanning acute and convalescent COVID-19. Sample material is recorded as cDNA or gDNA derived from T cells, B-cell-depleted T cells, or PBMCs.

The CDR3 spans 15 residues. The germline V and J ends were trimmed by 4 bases and 2 bases, with 14 bases remaining between them. Germline assignment: CDR1 LGHDT and CDR2 YNNKEL (reference sequence). Authors' processing steps: How many nucleated cells were present was estimated from reference gene primer amplification. Sequencing used immunoSEQ multiplex PCR; TCRdb keeps in-frame clones, though not all of them. That table is the source of V, J and clone size, and D and trimming were worked out from the DNA. Of fewer than 400,000 clones in the sample, 89% were seen once. The genes are TRBV3-1 (or the pseudogene TRBV3-2) and TRBJ1-1; the D is unclear. Sequences were obtained from peripheral blood. This sequence originates from a woman aged 25 to 39 with COVID-19, enrolled during active disease. CDR3 DNA sequence: TGTGCCAGCAGCCTAGGAGGGTTTGGCAACACTGAAGCTTTCTTT. Encoded protein: CASSLGGFGNTEAFF.